This T cell receptor (beta chain) was observed in a study of blood T cells in healthy people across ages. This CDR3 region has 15 residues. The V and J ends lost 0 bases and 3 bases, in that order; junction bases with no gene match: 3. Germline CDR1 reads MNHEY; CDR2 reads SVGEGT. The authors ran a second PCR of about 6 to 11 cycles using a sample-barcoded 5' primer and a J-beta primer mix. Each CDR3 protein gets one entry after TCRdb re-called the 5' RACE reads with MiXCR. The table has 1,100,000 or so distinct CDR3 sequences, 40% to 45% seen once; the top ten hold about 19%. The V and J genes are TRBV6-2 or TRBV6-3 and TRBJ2-7; 9 nucleotides line up with TRBD1. This sequence was found in a woman between 55 and 75 years old in good health. The sample consisted of blood. Here the CDR3 DNA reads TGTGCCAGCAGTTACTCGACAGGGGGAGGCTACGAGCAGTACTTC. It translates to CASSYSTGGGYEQYF.